The entry that follows covers one T cell receptor (beta chain) sequence. Original handling: By means of reference gene primer amplification, nucleated cell counts were estimated. Produced via immunoSEQ multiplex PCR; TCRdb's table is partial and in-frame only. V, J and clone size are taken as reported in that table, and D and trimming were inferred from the DNA itself. The table records around 54,000 clones, about four fifths of them present only once. This entry comes from a study of blood T cell repertoires in COVID-19. Study-wide context: From the United States, Italy and Spain came samples of acute and convalescent COVID-19. Nucleic acid was either cDNA or gDNA, and it came from T cells, B-cell-depleted T cells, or PBMCs.

The junction had 3 bases not matched to a gene; V was cut back by 2 bases and J by 4 bases. The CDR3 has 15 amino acids. Per germline, CDR1 MNHEY and CDR2 SVGAGI. The material sequenced was peripheral blood. The receptor was isolated from a woman aged 60-75 years with acute or convalescent COVID-19. The chain recombines TRBV6-5 with TRBJ1-1; 11 bases align to TRBD1. The CDR3 DNA reads TGTGCCAGCAGTTACCTGGGGACAGGGGGCACTGAAGCTTTCTTT. Protein sequence: CASSYLGTGGTEAFF.